This section outlines one T cell receptor beta chain sequence together with its context. This clone's antigen is unknown. No much larger clonotype is one base removed from it; base qualities were not supplied. This sample is drawn from a study of cytomegalovirus exposure and HLA in healthy donors (TCRdb year 2017). General notes on the study: In an earlier analysis of some 610 of the donors, around 300 Gb of sequence data and approximately 120 million unique TCR beta sequences from 150 million to 200 million T cells were reported. Approximately 310 gigabases of sequencing data and approximately 92 million unique TCR sequences made up an early release that covered 500 to 650 HLA-typed donors. Among the roughly 430 genotyped donors, around 79% belonged to the genetic ancestry cluster associated with self-reported Caucasian donors. The study aimed to test whether signatures of past pathogen exposure could be identified by cataloging public T cell receptors. The study used immunosequencing to profile the T cell repertoires of around 600 subjects and linked those repertoires to cytomegalovirus serostatus. In addition to the first cohort of 500 to 850 subjects, a separate validation cohort of over 90 different subjects was used. To predict cytomegalovirus infection status, the study combined high-throughput TCR immunosequencing, statistical association of individual TCRs with disease status, and machine learning. A later analysis re-examined previously published TCR beta repertoires from roughly 720 donors and added high-resolution HLA genotyping to investigate patterns of TCR occurrence. The later analysis used no new phenotypic data to find candidate immune exposures, relying instead on TCR beta sequences and their occurrence across donors. An earlier analysis of roughly 580 of the donors used high-throughput TCR beta sequencing to judge whether each TCR beta V gene segment behaved as functional or pseudogenic. Donor age, sex, ethnicity and CMV serostatus were compiled together with the repertoire data. A later genetic analysis used genome-wide SNP genotypes for about 60% of the roughly 700 donors, treating that subset as a discovery cohort. Every discovery cohort repertoire had been produced on one sequencing platform. HLA typing covered class I and class II loci at four-digit resolution. The number of typed donors differed by locus: roughly 629-640 for A, B, C, DRB1 and DQB1; 500 to 550 for DQA1; some 610 for DPA1; and roughly 450 for DPB1. Roughly five DR-DQ haplotypes were treated as single units for association and clustering because of strong linkage in the cohort. Across about 370 genotyped donors of the cohort, an average of about 220,000 unique TCR beta nucleotide sequences per donor were sequenced, and around 19% of those sequences were non-productive. Study-wide conclusions, independent of this receptor: When HLA alleles, especially DR and DQ, strongly co-occurred, attributing TCR associations to individual alleles was difficult. A cluster of highly shared sequence variants was judged likely to represent a technical artifact of the sequencing pipeline. Only TCR beta chains were sequenced in this cohort, and the absence of alpha or paired-chain data limited detectable features. Roughly uniform sequencing depth across donors was assumed in presence/absence analyses, although this assumption may not hold. In vitro tests confirmed that a few of the cytomegalovirus-associated TCR beta chains recognize cytomegalovirus antigens. Because HLA typing was missing for some donors at each locus, association tests included only the typed subset. In a later genetic analysis, a missense DCLRE1C variant was associated with V-gene and J-gene trimming of TCR beta chains, and the association was replicated in an independent cohort. Linkage disequilibrium might explain the correlated functional status among segregating V segments, but an unknown experimental factor could not be excluded. In a later analysis, TCR association rates were found to vary across HLA loci, with the most associated TCRs seen for DRB1 alleles and the fewest for HLA-C alleles. The only immune exposure information available for the cohort was CMV serostatus. Specific HLA alleles were associated with more than 15,000 TCR beta sequences at a false discovery rate of 0.05 in a later analysis. Most CMV-associated TCR beta chains appeared to be HLA-restricted in a later analysis, and the HLA associations seemed to be driven largely by CMV exposure. A further reported finding was that TCR beta sequences accurately predicted the HLA-A and HLA-B alleles for most subjects in the first cohort. It was suggested by the authors that the approach could potentially be generalized to other disease states and immunological phenotypes. According to a later genetic analysis, donors in an Asian-associated ancestry cluster had fewer N-insertions in productive TCRs than the approximately 610-donor mean. In an earlier analysis of 587 of the donors, most TCR beta V segments appeared in productive rearrangements about 90% or about 30% of the time, broadly matching IMGT annotations. Most TCR sequences were seen in very few donors, while some public TCRs were found in many individuals. According to a later analysis, parvovirus B19, influenza, CMV and Epstein-Barr virus appeared linked to several top co-occurrence clusters. Over 15 rarely observed V segments, including chromosome 9 orphons, were excluded from the earlier analysis of approximately 500 of the donors because counts were too low. Compared with equally common non-associated chains, HLA-associated TCR beta chains in a later analysis were more clonally expanded and had lower generation probabilities. The study listed 150 to 200 TCR beta chains as associated with cytomegalovirus. Cytomegalovirus status was reported to be diagnosed by the classifier with high specificity and sensitivity in both the original and validation cohorts.

In total, roughly 670 healthy bone marrow donors made up the cohort. All cohort members were sampled while nominally healthy, although unrecorded immune exposures were likely present. The donor tested CMV seropositive and was one of the 289 seropositive cohort members. A peripheral blood sample was provided by each donor, and peripheral blood mononuclear cells were used for TCR beta sequencing. The Qiagen DNeasy Blood Extraction Kit was used to extract genomic DNA from the blood cell samples. Library construction relied on the immunoSEQ multiplex PCR assay. The multiplex PCR relied on a mix of 60 forward primers for TCR Vbeta segments and 13 reverse primers for TCR Jbeta segments. The CDR3 region of rearranged TCR beta genes was amplified from genomic DNA with a multiplex PCR assay. The Illumina HiSeq System was used to sequence the amplified TCR beta libraries as 87-base-pair reads. The paper's processing steps were these. In a later analysis, tens of millions of unique TCR beta chains were counted across the 690 or so repertoires, and about 9.9 million of these chains were shared by at least two donors. Raw reads were error-corrected and collapsed into unique sequences by a nearest-neighbor algorithm in which closely related sequences were merged to remove PCR and sequencing errors. V, D and J gene segments were assigned by aligning CDR3 sequences to IMGT reference sequences. For a sequence to be retained, a match of at least six nucleotides was required to both a V gene segment and a J gene segment. Rearrangements were called productive when the CDR3 lacked stop codons and stayed in frame with V and J; all others were non-productive. CDR3 was defined according to IMGT convention as the region running from the second conserved V-encoded cysteine to the conserved J-encoded phenylalanine. The earlier analysis of some 550 of the donors excluded any sequence lacking an unambiguous match to a single V gene segment. An earlier analysis of 587 of the donors classified V segments as functional when productive rearrangements were above 56.7% and as segregating when the standard deviation between donors was above 5%. To diagnose cytomegalovirus status from the catalog of TCR beta chain sequences, a statistical classification framework was built. In a later analysis, TCR nucleotide sequences were compared against IMGT/GENE-DB human TR gene sequences so that V and J genes could be assigned. A later analysis assigned CDR3 sequences and most-parsimonious VDJ recombination scenarios with the TCRdist pipeline. In a later analysis, each TCR beta chain was defined by its CDR3 amino acid sequence together with its V-gene family, and reads without a unique V-gene family were excluded. As a way to deal with suspected cross-contamination and a sequencing artifact, a later analysis dropped approximately 590 nucleotide sequences that were highly shared and had low generation probability. For each public chain, a later analysis derived a clonal expansion index from normalized ranks of inferred template counts within each repertoire. In a later analysis, generation probabilities were computed with a VDJ recombination model fitted to out-of-frame rearrangements, and the resulting probabilities were checked against IGoR. Hypergeometric tests were used in a later analysis to score TCR-TCR, TCR-HLA and TCR-CMV co-occurrence, with a repertoire-size bias correction applied to the TCR pairs. A later analysis estimated false discovery rates by permuting HLA or CMV assignments 20 times. In a later analysis, co-occurring TCRs were grouped using DBSCAN, with TCRdist sequence similarity added in when clustering inside HLA-allele-positive subsets. Repertoires with fewer than 30,000 or more than 120,000 public chains were left out of co-occurrence clustering, as were five repertoires with anomalous nucleotide sharing. The table comes from immuneACCESS by way of TCRdb, which keeps in-frame sequences with V and J called. Part of the clones is missing from these tables; in studies checked, under half for an unresolved V gene and the rest for unknown reasons. D and trimming were read from the DNA, whereas the V and J calls and clone size are those reported in that table. The sample table holds 150,000 to 200,000 clones, of which about 82% were seen once. 6.5% to 7.5% of the sample lies in the top ten.

The source of this sequence is a young woman in good health and CMV-seropositive. Source material: PBMCs.

The CDR3 corresponds to CASSLPGRGTEAFF. The DNA is TGCGCCAGCAGCTTGCCAGGAAGGGGGACTGAAGCTTTCTTT. The chain is encoded by TRBV5-1 joined to TRBJ1-1, with TRBD1 as a weak D call on 6 bases. CDR1 SGHRS and CDR2 YFSETQ are derived from the germline V gene. The CDR3 contains 14 residues, cysteine and phenylalanine counted. The CDR3 DNA has 42 bases and is translated from base 1. V gives up 1 base and J gives up 5 bases, and the segment between their germline ends measures 12 bases.